Below, one T cell receptor beta chain is given with its context. Its antigen is unknown. Assay: immunoSEQ multiplex PCR; the TCRdb copy retains only in-frame clones and omits some. Among 97,000 or so clones listed, 91% were seen once. This CDR3 region has 16 residues. The germline CDR1 and CDR2 sequences are LGHNA and YSLEER. Deletions cut 6 bases from V and 5 bases from J, with 23 bases between. The data stem from a study of T cell responses to AZD1222 COVID-19 vaccine. Study-level results: Spike-specific TCR breadth and depth were elevated following two AZD1222 doses. Clonal diversity may have been underestimated, and the donors were mostly white British, with more females than males. None of the repertoires were sampled until the peak T cell response had passed. Nearly half of spike-specific TCRs reportedly target variant regions that are unmutated in the B.1.351 and B.1.1.7 variants.

The receptor was isolated from an adult who received the AZD1222 COVID-19 vaccine. This chain uses TRBV4-3 with TRBJ2-7; possible D gene TRBD2, 5 bases. Sequences were derived from peripheral blood, sampled 28 days after the second AZD1222 dose. In nucleotides, the CDR3 is TGCGCCAGCAGGACGGATTACATAAACAACGGGGACGAGCAGTACTTC. Encoded protein: CASRTDYINNGDEQYF.